This TCR beta chain was identified in a study of Ad26.COV2.S vaccination and SARS-CoV-2 variants. This sample's treatment: 19 received Ad26.COV2.S at low or high dose, single or two shots; a few received placebo; per-sample allocation not given. Following the first vaccine or placebo injection, samples were taken on day 63. General study findings and limits: Using TCR breadth and depth analyses may have led to underestimated total T cell responses.

Comments on this clone: Its matching antigen is unknown.

CDR3 length: 14 residues. Germline trimming cut 5 bases from V and 8 bases from J; bases unmatched to any gene: 11. Germline V gene sequence: CDR1 SGHAT, CDR2 FQDESV (reference sequence). Clones were read by immunoSEQ multiplex PCR, and TCRdb kept only the in-frame ones, dropping some. The sample has about 680,000 clones; about 89% are singletons. The TCR sequence derives from a person between 18 and 65 years old who received the Ad26.COV2.S COVID-19 vaccine or a placebo. Sequenced here: peripheral blood, sampled in a trial of Ad26.COV2.S vaccine versus placebo. J is TRBJ1-2 and V is TRBV11-1; 7 positions agree with TRBD1. Here the CDR3 reads CASSPSAQGVGYTF. DNA of the CDR3: TGTGCCAGCAGCCCCTCGGCGCAGGGGGTGGGCTACACCTTC.